This is a list of T cell receptor beta chains from one sample in a study of shared clonotypes between healthy human individuals. The data were produced by immunoSEQ multiplex PCR, yet TCRdb's version contains in-frame clones alone and is incomplete. The data hold some 1,100,000 clones, with around 78% observed a single time. The sequencing sample was made of memory CD4+ T cells from PBMCs. These receptors all come from a man younger than 35 in good health. Some clones in this sample may be carry-over from other donors' samples. CDR3s include the opening cysteine and the closing phenylalanine or tryptophan. The order of the fields is J gene, clone size, V gene, D gene, CDR3 DNA, CDR3 protein. D genes are given only for firm matches. Clone sizes are given selectively: once, few, many, or a class where the clone is expanded.

J gene: TRBJ2-3
clone size: .
V gene: TRBV28
D gene: .
CDR3 DNA: TGTGCCAGCAGTTTTGTAGCAATAGATACGCAGTATTTT
CDR3 protein: CASSFVAIDTQYF

J gene: TRBJ2-2
clone size: .
V gene: TRBV7-2
D gene: .
CDR3 DNA: TGTGCCAGCAGCTTAGGCGGTGTCGGGGAGCTGTTTTTT
CDR3 protein: CASSLGGVGELFF

J gene: TRBJ1-1
clone size: .
V gene: TRBV14
D gene: .
CDR3 DNA: TGTGCCAGCAGCCAAGGTTGGAGGAACACTGAAGCTTTCTTT
CDR3 protein: CASSQGWRNTEAFF

J gene: TRBJ2-2
clone size: .
V gene: TRBV6-6
D gene: .
CDR3 DNA: TGTGCCAGCAGAAAAGGAGAGTCATGGGGAACCGGGGAGCTGTTTTTT
CDR3 protein: CASRKGESWGTGELFF

J gene: TRBJ2-7
clone size: .
V gene: TRBV18
D gene: .
CDR3 DNA: TGTGCCAGCTCACCACCGTCGGGGCGCTCCGCGCTCGAGCAGTACTTC
CDR3 protein: CASSPPSGRSALEQYF

J gene: TRBJ1-1
clone size: .
V gene: TRBV6-6
D gene: .
CDR3 DNA: TGTGCCAGCAGTTACTCGAAGACAGGAGGAACTGAAGCTTTCTTT
CDR3 protein: CASSYSKTGGTEAFF

J gene: TRBJ1-1
clone size: .
V gene: TRBV7-2
D gene: .
CDR3 DNA: TGTGCCAGCAGCTTAGTGCGGGACACTGAAGCTTTCTTT
CDR3 protein: CASSLVRDTEAFF

J gene: TRBJ1-1
clone size: .
V gene: TRBV7-2
D gene: .
CDR3 DNA: TGTGCCAGCAGAACGAGGTGGGGACCCACTGAAGCTTTCTTT
CDR3 protein: CASRTRWGPTEAFF

J gene: TRBJ1-4
clone size: .
V gene: TRBV29-1
D gene: .
CDR3 DNA: TGCAGCGTTGTTGCAACTAATGAAAAACTGTTTTTT
CDR3 protein: CSVVATNEKLFF

J gene: TRBJ2-2
clone size: few
V gene: TRBV11-3
D gene: .
CDR3 DNA: TGTGCCAGCAGCTTAGGTTCCGCCGAGGACACCGGGGAGCTGTTTTTT
CDR3 protein: CASSLGSAEDTGELFF

J gene: TRBJ2-5
clone size: .
V gene: TRBV29-1
D gene: .
CDR3 DNA: TGCAGCGTTGAATATTCAGGGGAGACCCAGTACTTC
CDR3 protein: CSVEYSGETQYF

J gene: TRBJ2-3
clone size: .
V gene: TRBV7-3
D gene: .
CDR3 DNA: TGTGCCAGCAGCTTAACATCGCGGTGGGATACGCAGTATTTT
CDR3 protein: CASSLTSRWDTQYF

J gene: TRBJ2-1
clone size: .
V gene: TRBV25-1
D gene: .
CDR3 DNA: TGTGCCAGCAGCCCCCTAGCGCCGAGCTCCTACAATGAGCAGTTCTTC
CDR3 protein: CASSPLAPSSYNEQFF

J gene: TRBJ1-2
clone size: .
V gene: TRBV18
D gene: TRBD1
CDR3 DNA: TGTGCCAGCTCACCGCTAGGACAGGGCGACTATGGCTACACCTTC
CDR3 protein: CASSPLGQGDYGYTF

J gene: TRBJ1-1
clone size: .
V gene: TRBV5-8
D gene: TRBD1
CDR3 DNA: TGTGCCAGCAGCTCCCGGGGGGGGACAGGGAGGACTGAAGCTTTCTTT
CDR3 protein: CASSSRGGTGRTEAFF

J gene: TRBJ1-2
clone size: .
V gene: TRBV19
D gene: .
CDR3 DNA: TGTGCCAGTAGTCCACCGGTGCGGAGGTGGCTTGGCTACACCTTC
CDR3 protein: CASSPPVRRWLGYTF

J gene: TRBJ2-2
clone size: .
V gene: TRBV28
D gene: TRBD2
CDR3 DNA: TGTGCCAGCAGTACCCATGGACTAGCGGGAGGCATGTACACCGGGGAGCTGTTTTTT
CDR3 protein: CASSTHGLAGGMYTGELFF

J gene: TRBJ1-2
clone size: .
V gene: TRBV7-9
D gene: .
CDR3 DNA: TGTGCCAGCAGCTCGTTAGGACTGCCGTATGGCTACACCTTC
CDR3 protein: CASSSLGLPYGYTF

J gene: TRBJ2-2
clone size: .
V gene: TRBV5-4
D gene: .
CDR3 DNA: TGTGCCAGCAGCTTGGTTGGGAACACCGGGGAGCTGTTTTTT
CDR3 protein: CASSLVGNTGELFF

J gene: TRBJ2-7
clone size: .
V gene: TRBV4-1
D gene: .
CDR3 DNA: TGCGCCAGCAGCCAAGATTGGCCAGCCCGGGGGAAGCAGTACTTC
CDR3 protein: CASSQDWPARGKQYF

J gene: TRBJ2-5
clone size: .
V gene: TRBV7-2
D gene: .
CDR3 DNA: TGTGCCAGCAGCGCAACATACGGGATTAAGACCCAGTACTTC
CDR3 protein: CASSATYGIKTQYF

J gene: TRBJ2-3
clone size: .
V gene: TRBV28
D gene: .
CDR3 DNA: TGTGCCAGCAGTTTTAAGGGGCTGAGATACTTCACAGATACGCAGTATTTT
CDR3 protein: CASSFKGLRYFTDTQYF

J gene: TRBJ1-2
clone size: .
V gene: TRBV2
D gene: .
CDR3 DNA: TGTGCCAGCAGGAGCCTGAGGAACTATGGCTACACCTTC
CDR3 protein: CASRSLRNYGYTF

J gene: TRBJ2-7
clone size: .
V gene: TRBV19
D gene: .
CDR3 DNA: TGTGCCAGTAGCCGGGCCTTCGCGGGCCGCTACGAGCAGTACTTC
CDR3 protein: CASSRAFAGRYEQYF

J gene: TRBJ1-2
clone size: once
V gene: TRBV19
D gene: .
CDR3 DNA: TGTGCCAGTAGTACCGGACAGACTGTTATCCATGGCTACACCTTC
CDR3 protein: CASSTGQTVIHGYTF

J gene: TRBJ2-1
clone size: few
V gene: TRBV19
D gene: .
CDR3 DNA: TGTGCCAGTAGTATAATTGGAGGAAATGAGCAGTTCTTC
CDR3 protein: CASSIIGGNEQFF

J gene: TRBJ2-7
clone size: once
V gene: TRBV29-1
D gene: .
CDR3 DNA: TGCAGCGTGGTCGTGTTCTACGAGCAGTACTTC
CDR3 protein: CSVVVFYEQYF

J gene: TRBJ1-1
clone size: .
V gene: TRBV21-1
D gene: .
CDR3 DNA: TGTGCCAGCAGCAATTTGGTCAACGATATCGGGGCAGTGAACACTGAAGCTTTCTTT
CDR3 protein: CASSNLVNDIGAVNTEAFF

J gene: TRBJ2-5
clone size: .
V gene: TRBV19
D gene: TRBD1
CDR3 DNA: TGTGCCAGTAGCCTGACAGGGGGCCAAGAGACCCAGTACTTC
CDR3 protein: CASSLTGGQETQYF

J gene: TRBJ1-2
clone size: .
V gene: TRBV5-1
D gene: .
CDR3 DNA: TGCGCCAGCAGCGTTCCCCCCACTCAAGGCTACACCTTC
CDR3 protein: CASSVPPTQGYTF

J gene: TRBJ1-5
clone size: many
V gene: TRBV23-1
D gene: .
CDR3 DNA: TGCGCCAGCAGTCAAAGGAGACAGGATAACCAGCCCCAGCATTTT
CDR3 protein: CASSQRRQDNQPQHF

J gene: TRBJ2-7
clone size: .
V gene: TRBV7-9
D gene: .
CDR3 DNA: TGTGCCAGCAGCCGTACAGGTACCTTTTACGAGCAGTACTTC
CDR3 protein: CASSRTGTFYEQYF

J gene: TRBJ2-7
clone size: .
V gene: TRBV11-2
D gene: .
CDR3 DNA: TGTGCCAGCAGCTTAGATGCGGAAGTTACCTACGAGCAGTACTTC
CDR3 protein: CASSLDAEVTYEQYF

J gene: TRBJ1-1
clone size: .
V gene: TRBV11-3
D gene: .
CDR3 DNA: TGTGCCAGCAGCTTAGGGAGACAGGAGGAAGCTTTCTTT
CDR3 protein: CASSLGRQEEAFF

J gene: TRBJ2-2
clone size: .
V gene: TRBV7-2
D gene: TRBD2
CDR3 DNA: TGTGCCAGCAGCACTGGACTAGCGGGAGTTCGGAACACCGGGGAGCTGTTTTTT
CDR3 protein: CASSTGLAGVRNTGELFF

J gene: TRBJ2-1
clone size: .
V gene: TRBV12-5
D gene: .
CDR3 DNA: TGTGCTAGTGGGTCTCCCGCGGCTTACAATGAGCAGTTCTTC
CDR3 protein: CASGSPAAYNEQFF

J gene: TRBJ2-1
clone size: few
V gene: TRBV7-8
D gene: TRBD2
CDR3 DNA: TGTGCCAGCAGCCCACAGAGCGGGAGGACCAATGAGCAGTTCTTC
CDR3 protein: CASSPQSGRTNEQFF

J gene: TRBJ1-1
clone size: .
V gene: TRBV18
D gene: .
CDR3 DNA: TGTGCCAGCTCACCCCGGCGCACTGAAGCTTTCTTT
CDR3 protein: CASSPRRTEAFF

J gene: TRBJ1-3
clone size: few
V gene: TRBV7-2
D gene: .
CDR3 DNA: TGTGCCAGCAGCTTTGGGATACCCTCTGGAAACACCATATATTTT
CDR3 protein: CASSFGIPSGNTIYF

J gene: TRBJ1-1
clone size: .
V gene: TRBV2
D gene: TRBD1
CDR3 DNA: TGTGCCAGCAGTCAACAGGGGTCAAACACTGAAGCTTTCTTT
CDR3 protein: CASSQQGSNTEAFF

J gene: TRBJ2-1
clone size: few
V gene: TRBV9
D gene: .
CDR3 DNA: TGTGCCAGCAGCGTAGCTAGTAGCGCCTACAATGAGCAGTTCTTC
CDR3 protein: CASSVASSAYNEQFF

J gene: TRBJ2-1
clone size: .
V gene: TRBV2
D gene: TRBD1
CDR3 DNA: TGTGCCAGCGGGACAGAAGTAAGGAACGGGCCAGCCTACAATGAGCAGTTCTTC
CDR3 protein: CASGTEVRNGPAYNEQFF

J gene: TRBJ2-1
clone size: .
V gene: TRBV7-9
D gene: TRBD2
CDR3 DNA: TGTGCCAGCAGCTCCAAGGGACTAGCGGGTAGCAATGAGCAGTTCTTC
CDR3 protein: CASSSKGLAGSNEQFF

J gene: TRBJ1-2
clone size: .
V gene: TRBV25-1
D gene: .
CDR3 DNA: TGTGCCAGCAGTGGCTTTGATGGCTACACCTTC
CDR3 protein: CASSGFDGYTF

J gene: TRBJ1-2
clone size: .
V gene: TRBV25-1
D gene: TRBD1
CDR3 DNA: TGTGCCAGCAGTGAAACGGTAGGGGGCTTCACCTTC
CDR3 protein: CASSETVGGFTF